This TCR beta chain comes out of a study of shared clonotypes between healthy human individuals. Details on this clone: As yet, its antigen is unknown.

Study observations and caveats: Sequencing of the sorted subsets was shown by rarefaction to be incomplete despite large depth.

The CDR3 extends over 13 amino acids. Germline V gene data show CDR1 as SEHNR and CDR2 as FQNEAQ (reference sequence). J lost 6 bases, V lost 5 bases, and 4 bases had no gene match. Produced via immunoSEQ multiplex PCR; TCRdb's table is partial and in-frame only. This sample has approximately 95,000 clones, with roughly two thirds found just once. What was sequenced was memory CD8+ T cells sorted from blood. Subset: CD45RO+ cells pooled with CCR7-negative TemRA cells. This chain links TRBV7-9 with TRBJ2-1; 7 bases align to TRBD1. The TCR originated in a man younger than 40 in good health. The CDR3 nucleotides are TGTGCCAGCAGCACGGGACAGATCAATGAGCAGTTCTTC. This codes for CASSTGQINEQFF.